This T cell receptor beta chain appears in the sequencing data of a study of radiotherapy plus CTLA-4 blockade in lung cancer. Study-level background: For 15% to 20% of patients, objective responses occurred, and about 33% had disease control.

Of note for this clone: Its antigen is unidentified.

Study results and caveats: Reported findings show early blood T cell clone dynamics, with interferon-beta, best predicted response.

The protocol was immunoSEQ multiplex PCR, while the TCRdb copy is restricted to in-frame clones and leaves out a portion. In the table there are under 95,000 clones, roughly four fifths of which are singletons. Trimming took 5 bases from V and 1 from J, leaving 13 bases between them. This CDR3 is 15 amino acids long. The germline V gene encodes CDR1 SGHVS and CDR2 FNYEAQ. The sample consisted of peripheral blood, taken from a patient treated with radiotherapy plus ipilimumab. The TCR originated in a human donor with non-small cell lung cancer who had stable disease on radiotherapy plus ipilimumab. This rearrangement joins TRBV7-6 to TRBJ2-3; D not certain. The CDR3 reads CASSPNSPRTDTQYF. In DNA form, the CDR3 reads TGTGCCAGCAGCCCCAACAGTCCTCGCACAGATACGCAGTATTTT.